This is a list of T cell receptor beta chains from one sample in a study of blood T cell repertoires in COVID-19. The method was immunoSEQ multiplex PCR; TCRdb's version includes in-frame clones alone and lacks a portion of them. The sample has over 250,000 clones, approximately 90% seen once; the top ten hold 6% to 8%. Sequencing was performed on peripheral blood. Every receptor here comes from a woman in her forties or fifties with COVID-19, enrolled during active disease. Each CDR3 is given with its conserved first and last residue. Size is stated for part of the rows, as once, few or many counts, or as a class when the clone is expanded.

J gene	V gene	clone size	CDR3 protein
TRBJ1-5	TRBV30	.	CAWSRTVSNQPQHF
TRBJ2-6	TRBV3-1/TRBV3-2	.	CASSQTTGVPSGANVLTF
TRBJ2-2	TRBV11-3	.	CASSFGSFANTGELFF
TRBJ1-3	TRBV29-1	.	CSVASGNTIYF
TRBJ1-5	TRBV7-7	few	CASSPKKTGLGWGQPQHF
TRBJ2-2	TRBV3-1/TRBV3-2	.	CASSLQTGTATGELFF
TRBJ2-3	TRBV27	.	CASSPQHLLDTQYF
TRBJ1-6	TRBV28	.	CASSGTGGGSGNSPLHF
TRBJ1-1	TRBV6-6	.	CASTLGGTEAFF
TRBJ2-5	TRBV18	.	CASSPPSGKQETQYF
TRBJ1-1	TRBV5-1	.	CASSYQQGTTAFF
TRBJ2-2	TRBV20-1	.	CSASRLAGKSGELFF
TRBJ2-1	TRBV4-1	.	CASSQLGTGKINEQFF
TRBJ1-5	TRBV19	once	CASSIGRGPPAQHF
TRBJ2-5	TRBV7-2	.	CASSPSGREKETQYF
TRBJ1-2	TRBV4-3	.	CASSQEAGPYGYTF
TRBJ2-3	TRBV11-2	.	CASSPAVRSSGSTDTQYF
TRBJ1-2	TRBV4-3	.	CASSQTSGNYGYTF
TRBJ2-7	TRBV7-2	.	CASGSQAGVVYEQYF
TRBJ1-5	TRBV7-9	once	CASSAGTGSYQPQHF
TRBJ2-3	TRBV6-5	once	CASRRQGLFTDTQYF
TRBJ2-5	TRBV19	.	CASSMTSGSRSQYF
TRBJ2-7	TRBV7-2	few	CASSLGPSYYEQYF
TRBJ2-3	TRBV11-3	.	CASSLKRGPTDTQYF
TRBJ1-3	TRBV27	.	CASTTTGASGNTIYF
TRBJ2-1	TRBV19	once	CASRTTSGSSYNEQFF
TRBJ2-7	TRBV29-1	.	CSVEDSSGVYEQYF
TRBJ2-1	TRBV10-3	once	CAIRDWRVNNEQFF
TRBJ2-5	TRBV9	.	CASSVATPSYGTQYF
TRBJ2-1	TRBV7-2	.	CASSFQSSVLNEQFF
TRBJ2-7	TRBV14	.	CASSQGTGTEQYF
TRBJ1-1	TRBV5-4	.	CASSRDRVGTEAFF
TRBJ1-6	TRBV7-9	.	CASEKGYNSPLHF
TRBJ1-2	TRBV29-1	.	CSVEDDRRNYGYTF
TRBJ2-3	TRBV3-1/TRBV3-2	.	CASSQDVRGTQYF
TRBJ1-1	TRBV5-1	.	CASSFGQSGTEAFF
TRBJ2-3	TRBV12-5	.	CASGLVGFVKEGTDTQYF
TRBJ2-3	TRBV6-5	.	CASSARGTDTQYF
TRBJ2-1	TRBV7-2	.	CASTPGIAGWGEQFF
TRBJ2-7	TRBV30	.	CAWSEQYYEQYF
TRBJ1-5	TRBV7-2	.	CASSLFLQGQQPQHF
TRBJ2-7	TRBV27	once	CATKGVRYGNEQYF
TRBJ2-1	TRBV7-9	.	CASSPRLAGAGGNEQFF
TRBJ2-1	TRBV5-1	.	CASTSRASGRNEQFF
TRBJ1-2	TRBV11-2	.	CASSLRQSYGYTF